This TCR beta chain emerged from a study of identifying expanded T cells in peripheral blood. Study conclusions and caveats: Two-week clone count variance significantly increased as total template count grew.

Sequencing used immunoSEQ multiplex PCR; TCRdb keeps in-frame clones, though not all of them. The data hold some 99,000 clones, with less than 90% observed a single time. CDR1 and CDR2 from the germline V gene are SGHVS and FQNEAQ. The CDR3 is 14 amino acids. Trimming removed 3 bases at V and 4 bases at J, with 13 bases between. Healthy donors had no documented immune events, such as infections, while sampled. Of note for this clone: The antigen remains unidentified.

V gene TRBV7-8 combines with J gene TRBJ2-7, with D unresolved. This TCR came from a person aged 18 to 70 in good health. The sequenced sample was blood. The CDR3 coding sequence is TGTGCCAGCAGCTTTGGAGCGCCATTGTACGAGCAGTACTTC. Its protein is CASSFGAPLYEQYF.